A selection of T cell receptor beta chains follows, all from one sample in a study of PD-1 blockade in mismatch repair-deficient tumors. Measured with immunoSEQ multiplex PCR; TCRdb has only the in-frame clones, and not every one. Among about 34,000 clones listed, 80% were seen once. The source material was PBMCs, sampled roughly 6 weeks after starting pembrolizumab. These receptors were obtained from an adult with mismatch repair-deficient cancer. The CDR3 runs from the conserved cysteine through the conserved F or W. A D gene is named only where the DNA matches it firmly. The size field is filled for only some rows; it gives once, few, many or a size class.

clone size: .; J gene: TRBJ1-3; V gene: TRBV18; D gene: .; CDR3 protein: CASFSGAGSGNTIYF; CDR3 DNA: TGTGCCAGCTTCTCGGGTGCCGGCTCTGGAAACACCATATATTTT
clone size: once; J gene: TRBJ2-1; V gene: TRBV7-9; D gene: .; CDR3 protein: CASRPITTTLDEQFF; CDR3 DNA: TGTGCCAGCAGGCCGATCACTACTACACTCGATGAGCAGTTCTTC
clone size: once; J gene: TRBJ2-5; V gene: TRBV18; D gene: TRBD2; CDR3 protein: CASSPGLASQETQYF; CDR3 DNA: TGTGCCAGCTCGCCGGGACTAGCGTCCCAAGAGACCCAGTACTTC
clone size: .; J gene: TRBJ1-1; V gene: TRBV28; D gene: .; CDR3 protein: CASSYLGRDTEAFF; CDR3 DNA: TGTGCCAGCAGTTACCTTGGGAGGGACACTGAAGCTTTCTTT
clone size: once; J gene: TRBJ2-3; V gene: TRBV7-3; D gene: TRBD1; CDR3 protein: CASSSRGLEDTQYF; CDR3 DNA: TGTGCCAGCAGTTCCAGGGGGCTCGAAGATACGCAGTATTTT
clone size: few; J gene: TRBJ2-5; V gene: TRBV2; D gene: TRBD2; CDR3 protein: CASSDVAGETQYF; CDR3 DNA: TGTGCCAGCAGTGACGTAGCGGGAGAGACCCAGTACTTC
clone size: .; J gene: TRBJ2-5; V gene: TRBV28; D gene: .; CDR3 protein: CASSPKPQRLELGETQYF; CDR3 DNA: TGTGCCAGCAGTCCTAAACCCCAACGACTAGAACTTGGAGAGACCCAGTACTTC
clone size: .; J gene: TRBJ1-1; V gene: TRBV19; D gene: TRBD1; CDR3 protein: CASSILQGARTEAFF; CDR3 DNA: TGTGCCAGTAGTATTTTACAGGGGGCAAGAACTGAAGCTTTCTTT
clone size: few; J gene: TRBJ2-7; V gene: TRBV28; D gene: .; CDR3 protein: CASSFPSASYEQYF; CDR3 DNA: TGTGCCAGCAGTTTCCCTAGCGCCTCCTACGAGCAGTACTTC
clone size: .; J gene: TRBJ2-3; V gene: TRBV5-1; D gene: TRBD1; CDR3 protein: CASSLAGTGWDTQYF; CDR3 DNA: TGCGCCAGCAGCTTGGCCGGGACAGGGTGGGATACGCAGTATTTT
clone size: .; J gene: TRBJ2-5; V gene: TRBV5-1; D gene: TRBD2; CDR3 protein: CASSMTSGSQETQYF; CDR3 DNA: TGCGCCAGCAGTATGACTAGCGGCTCCCAAGAGACCCAGTACTTC
clone size: .; J gene: TRBJ2-1; V gene: TRBV18; D gene: TRBD1; CDR3 protein: CASSPQGVGTGGPTFSYNEQFF; CDR3 DNA: TGTGCCAGCTCACCACAGGGCGTCGGCACAGGGGGCCCTACATTCTCCTACAATGAGCAGTTCTTC
clone size: .; J gene: TRBJ1-3; V gene: TRBV6-5; D gene: .; CDR3 protein: CASSFSDSGNTIYF; CDR3 DNA: TGTGCCAGCAGTTTCTCGGACAGTGGAAACACCATATATTTT
clone size: .; J gene: TRBJ2-5; V gene: TRBV5-1; D gene: .; CDR3 protein: CASSLWQSVQETQYF; CDR3 DNA: TGCGCCAGCAGCTTGTGGCAATCAGTCCAAGAGACCCAGTACTTC
clone size: .; J gene: TRBJ2-1; V gene: TRBV2; D gene: .; CDR3 protein: CASGSGNEQFF; CDR3 DNA: TGTGCCAGCGGAAGCGGTAATGAGCAGTTCTTC
clone size: .; J gene: TRBJ2-7; V gene: TRBV19; D gene: TRBD2; CDR3 protein: CASSVTSGTSYEQYF; CDR3 DNA: TGTGCCAGTAGTGTGACTAGCGGGACATCCTACGAGCAGTACTTC
clone size: .; J gene: TRBJ2-7; V gene: TRBV7-9; D gene: .; CDR3 protein: CASRRGLGDEQYF; CDR3 DNA: TGTGCCAGCAGGCGAGGGTTAGGAGACGAGCAGTACTTC
clone size: .; J gene: TRBJ1-1; V gene: TRBV6-1; D gene: .; CDR3 protein: CASSVNLPGSQGKTEAFF; CDR3 DNA: TGTGCCAGCAGTGTAAATCTCCCGGGATCCCAAGGGAAGACTGAAGCTTTCTTT
clone size: .; J gene: TRBJ2-7; V gene: TRBV2; D gene: TRBD2; CDR3 protein: CASIGLAGDSEQYF; CDR3 DNA: TGTGCCAGCATCGGACTAGCGGGAGATTCAGAGCAGTACTTC
clone size: .; J gene: TRBJ2-3; V gene: TRBV6-1; D gene: TRBD2; CDR3 protein: CASSELAGGPDTQYF; CDR3 DNA: TGTGCCAGCAGTGAACTAGCGGGAGGGCCAGATACGCAGTATTTT